These 20 T cell receptor beta chains share one sample of origin, sequenced in a study of cytomegalovirus exposure and HLA in healthy donors. The PCR had 60 Vbeta and 13 Jbeta primers. Data came from immunoSEQ multiplex PCR; TCRdb stores just in-frame clones and leaves some out. This repertoire shows some 130,000 clones, about four fifths found once; its top ten account for approximately 1%. Material for sequencing was PBMCs. These receptors were obtained from a human donor in good health.

The chain uses TRBV7-9 and TRBJ2-3; 7 nucleotides align to TRBD2. V was pared by 5 bases and J by 7 bases, with 3 bases of the junction left unmatched. The CDR3 has 12 residues. Per germline, CDR1 SEHNR and CDR2 FQNEAQ (reference sequence). The CDR3 protein is CASSLGGNTQYF. In DNA form, the CDR3 reads TGTGCCAGCAGCCTCGGGGGGAATACGCAGTATTTT.

The rearrangement links TRBV19 to TRBJ2-5, with D perhaps TRBD2 (5 bases). The CDR3 length is 15 residues. Germline values: CDR1 LNHDA, CDR2 SQIVND (reference sequence). With 4 bases removed from V and 4 bases from J, the gap between germline ends came to 16 bases. The CDR3 DNA sequence: TGTGCCAGTAGTAATGGTGCGAGGGCCCCAGAGACCCAGTACTTC. Translation gives CASSNGARAPETQYF.

The chain has TRBV6-6 and TRBJ1-2; 8 nucleotides agree with TRBD1. The germline gives CDR1 MNHNY, CDR2 SVGAGI (reference sequence). The CDR3 has 15 residues. V shed 6 bases and J 4 bases; nucleotides not matched to a gene: 10. CDR3 amino acids: CASSPGGNGPYGYTF. The DNA for the CDR3 is TGTGCCAGCAGCCCAGGGGGCAATGGGCCCTATGGCTACACCTTC.

V and J are TRBV7-3 and TRBJ1-2, with D maybe TRBD1 (5 bases). Germline CDR1 reads SGHTA; CDR2 reads FQGTGA. V was cut by 5 bases and J by 8 bases, with 18 bases left in between. The CDR3 is 14 amino acids. The CDR3 DNA follows: TGTGCCAGCAGCCTCACTGGGGACGCGGGGGGCTACACCTTC. Amino acids: CASSLTGDAGGYTF.

The genes are TRBV9 and TRBJ1-1, with D unclear. This CDR3 is 15 amino acids long. Germline V gene data show CDR1 as SGDLS and CDR2 as YYNGEE. Trimming shortened V by 0 bases and J by 0 bases, and 9 bases separated the two germline ends. In DNA form, the CDR3 reads TGTGCCAGCAGCGTAGAGGGTAGCGTGAACACTGAAGCTTTCTTT. Its protein is CASSVEGSVNTEAFF.

The chain carries TRBV19 and TRBJ1-1; 12 bases are shared with TRBD1. J gave up 6 bases and V 7 bases, and 6 bases lay outside the gene matches. There are 14 residues in the CDR3. CDR1 and CDR2 (germline): LNHDA, SQIVND (reference sequence). The CDR3 loop is CASIPGQGAAEAFF. For the CDR3, the DNA is TGTGCCAGTATTCCGGGACAGGGGGCCGCTGAAGCTTTCTTT. The whole variable domain, remainder taken from reference TRBV19 and TRBJ1-1, is DGGITQSPKYLFRKEGQNVTLSCEQNLNHDAMYWYRQDPGQGLRLIYYSQIVNDFQKGDIAEGYSVSREKKESFPLTVTSAQKNPTAFYLCASIPGQGAAEAFFGQGTRLTVV.

The genes are TRBV9 and TRBJ1-5; D is ambiguous. Looked up from germline, CDR1 is SGDLS and CDR2 is YYNGEE. This CDR3 region has 14 residues. The V end lost 0 bases, the J end lost 3 bases, and 7 bases lay between the germline ends. CDR3 amino acids: CASSVGGSNQPQHF. CDR3 in DNA: TGTGCCAGCAGCGTAGGAGGGTCCAATCAGCCCCAGCATTTT.

The rearrangement uses TRBV2 and TRBJ1-1; no reliable D call. This CDR3 has 11 amino acids. Germline CDR1 is SNHLY and CDR2 is FYNNEI. V was shortened by 7 bases and J by 0 bases, with 3 bases between the two germline ends. The CDR3 DNA reads as TGTGCCAGCACCGTGAACACTGAAGCTTTCTTT. This gives the protein CASTVNTEAFF. Using reference TRBV2 and TRBJ1-1 for the parts outside the CDR3, the full variable domain is EPEVTQTPSHQVTQMGQEVILRCVPISNHLYFYWYRQILGQKVEFLVSFYNNEISEKSEIFDDQFSVERPDGSNFTLKIRSTKLEDSAMYFCASTVNTEAFFGQGTRLTVV.

This clone was recorded only once. The genes are TRBV15 and TRBJ2-1, with a possible D match to TRBD2 (5 bases). CDR1 and CDR2 (germline): LNHNV, YYDKDF (reference sequence). This CDR3 spans 12 amino acids. Trimming stripped 5 bases from V and 10 bases from J, with 12 bases between. In DNA form, the CDR3 reads TGTGCCACCAGCCACGCGGGCCCGGAGCAGTTCTTC. The encoded protein is CATSHAGPEQFF.

This chain uses TRBV6-6 with TRBJ2-3, with TRBD2 matching over 10 bases. CDR3 length equals 15 residues. J gave up 6 bases and V 6 bases, and 9 bases lay outside the gene matches. CDR1 is MNHNY and CDR2 is SVGAGI in the germline V gene (reference sequence). This CDR3 is CASRKSGGAGDTQYF. Written as DNA, the CDR3 is TGTGCCAGCAGAAAGAGCGGGGGGGCAGGGGATACGCAGTATTTT.

The V gene is TRBV9, the J gene TRBJ2-7; 11 nucleotides line up with TRBD2. Unmatched junction bases numbered 1, after V lost 0 bases and J lost 2 bases. This CDR3 spans 15 amino acids. The germline gives CDR1 SGDLS, CDR2 YYNGEE. The CDR3 coding sequence is TGTGCCAGCAGCGTAGTAGCGGGGGGGACCTACGAGCAGTACTTC. Amino acid sequence: CASSVVAGGTYEQYF.

The chain employs TRBV7-8 and TRBJ2-5; maybe TRBD2 (6 bases). V shed 5 bases and J shed 1 base, with 11 bases lying between them. Germline lookup yields CDR1 SGHVS and CDR2 FQNEAQ. CDR3 size: 14 residues. CDR3 loop: CASSRPGLQETQYF. The DNA for the CDR3 is TGTGCCAGCAGCCGACCGGGACTCCAAGAGACCCAGTACTTC.

This chain connects TRBV5-1 to TRBJ1-5; D perhaps matches TRBD1 (6 bases). V was pared by 3 bases and J by 4 bases, with 17 bases between. This CDR3 has 16 residues. Germline V lookup: CDR1 SGHRS, CDR2 YFSETQ. CDR3 sequence: CASSSKGGEGNQPQHF. The CDR3, as DNA: TGCGCCAGCAGCTCCAAGGGGGGGGAGGGGAATCAGCCCCAGCATTTT.

The V call is TRBV28, the J call TRBJ1-3, with D possibly being TRBD1 (5 bases). Germline V gene lookup returns CDR1 MDHEN and CDR2 SYDVKM. The CDR3 loop spans 15 amino acids. The ends were cut back, 7 bases at V and 0 bases at J, with 13 bases in the middle. CDR3 bases: TGTGCCAGCATGAAAGACAGACTCTCTGGAAACACCATATATTTT. Amino acids: CASMKDRLSGNTIYF.

This chain connects TRBV2 to TRBJ1-5; D remains unclear. CDR1 SNHLY and CDR2 FYNNEI come from the germline V gene. The CDR3 length is 15 residues. V lost 5 bases and J 4 bases, leaving 15 bases between the germline ends. DNA of the CDR3: TGTGCCAGCAGTCAGGAGGCAGGCAATAATCAGCCCCAGCATTTT. Translating it yields CASSQEAGNNQPQHF.

The chain uses TRBV6-5 and TRBJ1-5; a weak D match, TRBD1 (5 bases). Germline lookup yields CDR1 MNHEY and CDR2 SVGAGI. The CDR3 contains 14 residues. V lost 6 bases, J lost 3 bases, and 12 bases lay in between. As DNA, the CDR3 is TGTGCCAGCAGCGAAGACAGCCACAATCAGCCCCAGCATTTT. The encoded protein is CASSEDSHNQPQHF.

The CDR3 protein is CAAGGAGYGYTF. Here the CDR3 DNA reads TGTGCCGCCGGGGGGGCCGGGTATGGCTACACCTTC. The chain couples TRBV19 to TRBJ1-2; TRBD1 is a possible D gene (6 bases). The V gene lost 11 bases and the J gene lost 5 bases, with 15 bases spanning the gap. Per germline, CDR1 LNHDA and CDR2 SQIVND (reference sequence). This CDR3 has 12 residues. Complete variable domain (other parts from reference TRBV19 and TRBJ1-2): DGGITQSPKYLFRKEGQNVTLSCEQNLNHDAMYWYRQDPGQGLRLIYYSQIVNDFQKGDIAEGYSVSREKKESFPLTVTSAQKNPTAFYLCAAGGAGYGYTFGSGTRLTVV.

The rearrangement links TRBV6-5 to TRBJ2-3, with a weak D call TRBD1 (5 bases). This CDR3 region has 14 residues. V was shortened by 8 bases and J by 2 bases, with 14 bases between the two germline ends. Germline V gives CDR1 MNHEY, CDR2 SVGAGI. In DNA form, the CDR3 reads TGTGCCAGCGGTGGGGCAAGCATCACAGATACGCAGTATTTT. Translating it yields CASGGASITDTQYF.

V is TRBV19 and J is TRBJ2-7; 8 bases map to TRBD1. This CDR3 has 17 residues. Germline V lookup: CDR1 LNHDA, CDR2 SQIVND (reference sequence). V dropped 6 bases and J dropped 0; count of bases not matched to a gene: 13. CDR3 DNA sequence: TGTGCCAGTAGCAGCTTTACCGGGACAGGAGTCTCCTACGAGCAGTACTTC. Translating gives CASSSFTGTGVSYEQYF.

This chain joins TRBV6-6 and TRBJ2-5; 14 nucleotides align to TRBD2. From germline, CDR1 is MNHNY and CDR2 SVGAGI (reference sequence). V gave up 5 bases and J gave up 3 bases; unmatched junction bases: 5. The CDR3 covers 16 residues. CDR3 loop: CASSPQGLAGEETQYF. In DNA form, the CDR3 reads TGTGCCAGCAGTCCTCAGGGACTAGCGGGGGAAGAGACCCAGTACTTC.